The 22 T cell receptor beta chains given below trace back to one sample, sequenced in a study of tumor-infiltrating lymphocytes in primary liver carcinoma. Out of unsorted whole blood came the blood RNA, and germline DNA was extracted as well. Production of TCR beta cDNA used roughly 500 ng total RNA together with a constant-region primer. Slightly modified ARM-PCR, run as three nested multiplex PCR rounds, produced the TCR beta libraries. Use of TRBV1-TRBV30 forward primers with a C-beta reverse primer characterized the first two PCR rounds, which lasted about 9 cycles each. MiXCR, run by TCRdb on the multiplex PCR reads, gives a single entry per CDR3 protein. The data hold some 320,000 distinct CDR3 sequences, with approximately 60% observed a single time. The sample consisted of peripheral blood. The origin of the receptors is a middle-aged man with primary liver carcinoma and hepatitis B virus infection.

The chain combines TRBV6-5 with TRBJ2-7; TRBD1 is a possible D gene (5 bases). This CDR3 has 14 residues. Between the trimmed V and J ends, which lost 5 bases and 4 bases, there was a span of 15 bases. Germline CDR1 and CDR2: MNHEY and SVGAGI. CDR3 region: CASSPTRGFYEQYF. The CDR3 nucleotides read TGTGCCAGCAGTCCGACAAGGGGCTTTTACGAGCAGTACTTC.

This clonotype came up many times. The chain is built from TRBV6-1 and TRBJ2-7; maybe TRBD2 (6 bases). V was trimmed by 2 bases and J by 6 bases, leaving 8 bases between them. Germline CDR1 and CDR2: MNHNS and SASEGT. The length of the CDR3 is 12 residues. The CDR3 DNA reads as TGTGCCAGCAGTGAATCCGGGGGCGAGCAGTACTTC. Its protein is CASSESGGEQYF.

Regarding this clonotype: One end of the junction varies from germline; a read error may be responsible. The J gene is TRBJ2-6, the V gene TRBV11-2; D is possibly TRBD1 (6 bases). Germline V CDR1 and CDR2: SGHAT, FQNNGV. This CDR3 spans 16 amino acids. CDR3 protein: CASSSHRDPGANILIF. In DNA form, the CDR3 reads TGTGCCAGCAGCTCCCACAGGGACCCCGGAGCCAACATCCTCATTTTC.

At least ten counts were recorded for this clonotype. The rearrangement joins TRBV6-1 to TRBJ2-2, with 8 bases that match TRBD2. This CDR3 region has 15 residues. Germline V gives CDR1 MNHNS, CDR2 SASEGT. V trimming: 6 bases; J trimming: 1 base; junction bases outside the gene matches: 4. The CDR3 DNA reads TGTGCCAGCAGGGTTACTAGCGGGAACACCGGGGAGCTGTTTTTT. Encoded protein: CASRVTSGNTGELFF.

There are many counts of this clonotype. The chain recombines TRBV11-2 with TRBJ2-3; tentative D call: TRBD2 (6 bases). The CDR3 loop spans 13 amino acids. CDR1 and CDR2 (germline): SGHAT, FQNNGV. The V end was cut by 3 bases, the J end by 6 bases, with 10 bases between. The CDR3 sequence: CASSLDRGDTQYF. The CDR3 nucleotides are TGTGCCAGCAGCTTGGACCGGGGGGATACGCAGTATTTT.

The count of this clonotype is one. Germline is not matched at one junction end, which may reflect a read error. This chain links TRBV11-2 with TRBJ2-3; TRBD2 is a possible D gene (6 bases). Germline CDR1 and CDR2: SGHAT and FQNNGV. This CDR3 is built from 14 residues. The CDR3 is CASSLNAEGDRQYF. CDR3 coding DNA: TGTGCCAGTAGCTTAAATGCGGAGGGAGATAGGCAGTATTTT.

The chain carries TRBV5-4 and TRBJ2-5; the D gene could be TRBD1 or TRBD2 (6 bases each). CDR1 SGHNT and CDR2 YYREEE come from the germline V gene (reference sequence). The CDR3 covers 15 residues. V lost 1 base and J 0 bases, leaving 10 bases between the germline ends. CDR3 nucleotides: TGTGCCAGCAGCTTGAACGGGGGCGACCAAGAGACCCAGTACTTC. Its translation is CASSLNGGDQETQYF.

CDR3 nucleotide sequence: TGTGCCAGCAGCTTTGGGACTAGCGGGGGACACCAGGAACAGTTCTTC. Translating gives CASSFGTSGGHQEQFF. The chain is built from TRBV11-3 and TRBJ2-1, with 14 positions matching TRBD2. CDR1 is SGHNT and CDR2 is YENEEA in the germline V gene. CDR3 length: 16 residues. V was clipped by 3 bases and J by 13 bases; unmatched bases: 11.

Remarks on this clonotype: This may be a read error, as it is one base from a much larger clone. The chain combines TRBV7-6 with TRBJ1-6; D remains unclear. V dropped 1 base and J dropped 0 bases, with 4 bases sitting between them. CDR3 length equals 15 residues. Germline V gene lookup returns CDR1 SGHVS and CDR2 FNYEAQ. The CDR3: CASSLESSYNSPLHF. DNA of the CDR3: TGTGCCAGCAGCTTAGAAAGCTCCTATAATTCACCCCTCCACTTT.

This clonotype was recorded a few times. This chain connects TRBV30 to TRBJ2-1; TRBD1 is a possible D gene (5 bases). Between the trimmed V and J ends, which lost 5 bases and 7 bases, there was a span of 9 bases. Germline CDR1 GTSNPN, CDR2 SVGIG (reference sequence). There are 11 residues in the CDR3. The CDR3 sequence: CAWDSSNEQFF. In DNA, the CDR3 is TGTGCCTGGGACAGCAGTAATGAGCAGTTCTTC.

As for this clonotype: This clone may be a read error of a much larger clone one base away. The rearrangement uses TRBV10-3 and TRBJ1-5; D is perhaps TRBD1 (5 bases). The length of the CDR3 is 14 residues. V lost 11 bases and J lost 7, with 21 bases in between. The germline V gene encodes CDR1 ENHRY and CDR2 SYGVKD. The CDR3 bases are TGTGCCCCCCGGACCGGGGGTCCAAGGCAGCCCCAGCATTTT. The encoded protein is CAPRTGGPRQPQHF.

The chain has TRBV12-3 or TRBV12-4 and TRBJ2-3; D not certain. The CDR3 sequence is 11 residues long. Deletions cut 8 bases from V and 4 bases from J, with 7 bases between. The CDR3 sequence is CASASADTQYF. The CDR3 bases are TGTGCCAGCGCGAGCGCAGATACGCAGTATTTT.

V gene TRBV11-2 combines with J gene TRBJ2-3; no definite D call. V was trimmed by 5 bases and J by 3 bases, leaving 15 bases between them. The germline CDR1 and CDR2 sequences are SGHAT and FQNNGV. The CDR3 extends over 15 amino acids. CDR3 bases: TGTGCCAGCAGCAATGGCTGGAGATTTACAGATACGCAGTATTTT. This codes for CASSNGWRFTDTQYF.

This clonotype was detected many times. The chain couples TRBV10-3 to TRBJ1-6; D may be TRBD1 (5 bases). The CDR3 consists of 13 residues. Germline CDR1 ENHRY, CDR2 SYGVKD. V was cut by 10 bases and J by 8 bases, with 15 bases left in between. The CDR3 DNA is TGTGCCAGTGTAGGGGAGCCAGATTCACCCCTCCACTTT. It yields the protein CASVGEPDSPLHF.

In the case of this clonotype: The germline gene is not matched at one end of the junction; a read error may be the cause. The V call is TRBV11-2, the J call TRBJ2-1, with D perhaps TRBD2 (6 bases). The CDR3 has 14 amino acids. Per the germline V gene, CDR1 is SGHAT and CDR2 is FQNNGV. CDR3 loop: CVSSNTAGYTEQFF. As DNA, the CDR3 is TGTGTCAGCAGCAATACTGCGGGGTATACCGAGCAGTTCTTC.

This clonotype was picked up a small number of times. The chain couples TRBV12-3 or TRBV12-4 to TRBJ2-2; TRBD1 agrees at 11 bases. The CDR3 has 15 amino acids. The V and J ends lost 2 bases and 6 bases, in that order; junction bases with no gene match: 2. CDR3 sequence: CASSLTGQGAGELFF. For the CDR3, the DNA is TGTGCCAGCAGTTTAACGGGACAGGGGGCCGGGGAGCTGTTTTTT.

The CDR3 region is CSAGLAGIQETQYF. DNA for the CDR3: TGCAGCGCAGGATTAGCGGGAATTCAGGAGACCCAGTACTTC. The chain is built from TRBV29-1 and TRBJ2-5, with TRBD2 identical over 8 bases. This CDR3 contains 14 residues. Trimming took 7 bases from V and 5 from J; bases not matched to a gene: 12. Germline lookup yields CDR1 SQVTM and CDR2 ANQGSEA.

This clonotype was seen a few times. The gene calls are TRBV5-1 and TRBJ1-5, with D unclear. With 1 base removed from V and 7 bases from J, the gap between germline ends came to 15 bases. The CDR3 is 15 residues long. Germline CDR1 is SGHRS and CDR2 is YFSETQ. The CDR3 protein is CASSLRPGFEQPQHF. The CDR3 nucleotides are TGCGCCAGCAGCTTGAGGCCGGGGTTCGAGCAGCCCCAGCATTTT.

On this clonotype: Mismatch with germline at one junction end may stem from a read error. The genes are TRBV6-2 or TRBV6-3 and TRBJ1-5, with D possibly matching TRBD1 (6 bases). Looked up from germline, CDR1 is MNHEY and CDR2 is SVGEGT. This CDR3 has 14 amino acids. The CDR3 spells CVSRGAGAQQPQHF. The CDR3 coding sequence is TGTGTCAGCAGGGGAGCGGGGGCCCAACAGCCCCAGCATTTT.

With respect to this clonotype: This may be a read error, as it is one base from a much larger clone. The rearrangement uses TRBV12-3 or TRBV12-4 and TRBJ1-1; D unclear. V was trimmed by 5 bases and J by 4 bases, leaving 14 bases between them. This CDR3 comprises 14 residues. The DNA of the CDR3 is TGTGCCAGCAGTCCCCCCAGGTCAGGCACTGAAGCTTTCTTT. Amino acid sequence: CASSPPRSGTEAFF.

A single count supports this clonotype. A much larger clone differs by one base, so this may be a read error. The gene calls are TRBV6-2 or TRBV6-3 and TRBJ2-4; 7 bases fit TRBD2. This CDR3 spans 16 amino acids. Unmatched junction bases numbered 14, after V lost 8 bases and J lost 4 bases. Germline lookup yields CDR1 MNHEY and CDR2 SVGEGT. CDR3 region: CASGSMRGGSKNIQYF. CDR3 nucleotide sequence: TGTGCCAGCGGCTCGATGCGTGGCGGGAGTAAAAACATTCAGTACTTC.

Concerning this clonotype: This likely comes from a read error, as the CDR3 has no conserved phenylalanine or tryptophan at its end. This rearrangement joins TRBV6-1 to TRBJ2-1; 8 bases are shared with TRBD1. CDR1 and CDR2 from the germline V gene are MNHNS and SASEGT. The length of the CDR3 is 19 residues. CDR3 loop: CASMSSGGTGVGSCNEQFL. CDR3 nucleotides: TGTGCCAGCATGTCCTCAGGGGGCACTGGAGTCGGGTCCTGCAATGAGCAGTTCTTA.